These 16 T cell receptor beta chains were all obtained from the same sample, sequenced in a study of neoadjuvant nivolumab and ipilimumab in lung cancer. Assay: immunoSEQ multiplex PCR; the TCRdb copy retains only in-frame clones and omits some. The sample includes approximately 26,000 clones, 80% seen only once; the top ten take 5.5% to 7.5%. The specimen was peripheral blood, collected before neoadjuvant nivolumab, alone or with ipilimumab. The receptor set was obtained from an adult with non-small cell lung cancer.

V usage is TRBV18 and J usage is TRBJ1-5; no firm D call. Trimming pared 2 bases from V and 4 bases from J, leaving 3 bases between. The germline gives CDR1 KGHSH, CDR2 LQKENI. This CDR3 comprises 12 residues. The CDR3 DNA follows: TGTGCCAGCTCACCAACAAATCAGCCCCAGCATTTT. Protein product: CASSPTNQPQHF.

J is TRBJ2-3 and V is TRBV11-3; D not certain. The CDR3 loop spans 14 amino acids. Germline loops: CDR1 SGHNT, CDR2 YENEEA. The V end was cut by 5 bases, the J end by 3 bases, with 12 bases between. The CDR3 DNA follows: TGTGCCAGCAGCCGTCCACTGTGGACAGATACGCAGTATTTT. It is translated as CASSRPLWTDTQYF. Combining the CDR3 with reference TRBV11-3 and TRBJ2-3 gives the whole variable domain EAGVVQSPRYKIIEKKQPVAFWCNPISGHNTLYWYLQNLGQGPELLIRYENEEAVDDSQLPKDRFSAERLKGVDSTLKIQPAELGDSAVYLCASSRPLWTDTQYFGPGTRLTVL.

The rearrangement uses TRBV5-1 and TRBJ2-3, with a tentative D call TRBD1 (6 bases). V was clipped by 4 bases and J by 3 bases, with 12 bases between them. The germline CDR1 and CDR2 sequences are SGHRS and YFSETQ. The CDR3 covers 14 residues. DNA for the CDR3: TGCGCCAGCAGCGGATGGGGGCGTACAGATACGCAGTATTTT. Translated: CASSGWGRTDTQYF.

The chain uses TRBV6-5 and TRBJ1-5, with a tentative D call TRBD1 (5 bases). The CDR3 extends over 13 amino acids. From germline, CDR1 is MNHEY and CDR2 SVGAGI. Trimming removed 5 bases at V and 5 bases at J, with 10 bases between. The DNA of the CDR3 is TGTGCCAGCAGTGGTAGGGACCATCAGCCCCAGCATTTT. This codes for CASSGRDHQPQHF.

This chain uses TRBV7-9 with TRBJ1-4; perhaps TRBD1 as D (6 bases). The CDR3 length is 14 residues. Trimming removed 3 bases at V and 2 bases at J, with 7 bases between. Germline values: CDR1 SEHNR, CDR2 FQNEAQ (reference sequence). CDR3 protein: CASSLGATNEKLFF. CDR3 sequence (DNA): TGTGCCAGCAGCTTGGGGGCGACTAATGAAAAACTGTTTTTT.

The chain is built from TRBV5-6 and TRBJ2-7, with TRBD1 matching over 10 bases. Germline V gives CDR1 SGHDT, CDR2 YYEEEE. After removal of 5 bases from V and 4 bases from J, the junction contained 9 bases not matched to a gene. The CDR3 runs 15 residues. The CDR3 DNA sequence: TGTGCCAGCAGAAAATCCGGGACAGGGGTTTACGAGCAGTACTTC. Translation gives CASRKSGTGVYEQYF.

This chain connects TRBV7-6 to TRBJ2-2, with D unresolved. Germline assignment: CDR1 SGHVS and CDR2 FNYEAQ. This CDR3 has 15 residues. The ends were cut back, 2 bases at V and 6 bases at J, with 13 bases in the middle. The CDR3 sequence: CASSLLMEKSGELFF. DNA for the CDR3: TGTGCCAGCAGCTTATTAATGGAGAAATCCGGGGAGCTGTTTTTT.

V usage is TRBV15 and J usage is TRBJ2-6; TRBD2 might be the D (6 bases). Germline CDR1 and CDR2: LNHNV and YYDKDF (reference sequence). Trimming took off 11 bases at V and 0 bases at J, with 20 bases between the two ends. The CDR3 runs 17 residues. The CDR3, as DNA: TGTGCCTCAGCTACGGGACTTTCTGTCTCTGGGGCCAACGTCCTGACTTTC. It encodes CASATGLSVSGANVLTF.

This chain links TRBV9 with TRBJ2-7, with TRBD1 matching 7 bases. Germline V lookup: CDR1 SGDLS, CDR2 YYNGEE. The junction had 3 bases not matched to a gene; V was cut back by 0 bases and J by 0 bases. This CDR3 is 15 amino acids long. The CDR3 DNA follows: TGTGCCAGCAGCGTAGGGGCAGGGGGCTCCTACGAGCAGTACTTC. Translation: CASSVGAGGSYEQYF.

CDR3 amino acids: CASSLVAGRTDTQYF. CDR3 DNA: TGCGCCAGCAGCTTGGTCGCGGGTCGCACAGATACGCAGTATTTT. This chain uses TRBV5-1 with TRBJ2-3; TRBD2 is a possible D gene (5 bases). The CDR3 consists of 15 residues. V lost 0 bases, J lost 1 base, and 9 bases lay in between. Germline CDR1 SGHRS, CDR2 YFSETQ.

V and J are TRBV15 and TRBJ2-7; D might be TRBD1 or TRBD2, each matching 5 bases. This CDR3 region has 15 residues. Trimming took 0 bases from V and 6 from J, leaving 15 bases between them. From germline, CDR1 is LNHNV and CDR2 YYDKDF (reference sequence). This CDR3 reads CATSRDQDGGTEQYF. CDR3 DNA sequence: TGTGCCACCAGCAGAGATCAGGACGGTGGGACCGAGCAGTACTTC. Looking up the rest from reference TRBV15 and TRBJ2-7 gives the full variable domain: DAMVIQNPRYQVTQFGKPVTLSCSQTLNHNVMYWYQQKSSQAPKLLFHYYDKDFNNEADTPDNFQSRRPNTSFCFLDIRSPGLGDTAMYLCATSRDQDGGTEQYFGPGTRLTVT.

A word on this clone: Other nucleotide sequences in the sample specify the same CDR3. V and J are TRBV14 and TRBJ1-6; D gene ambiguous. The CDR3 loop spans 14 amino acids. The ends were cut back, 1 base at V and 4 bases at J, with 5 bases in the middle. Per the germline V gene, CDR1 is SGHDN and CDR2 is FVKESK. The DNA for the CDR3 is TGTGCCAGCAGCCAAGGACGGTATAATTCACCCCTCCACTTT. Encoded protein: CASSQGRYNSPLHF.

The chain links TRBV6-5 to TRBJ2-5; the D is unclear. Trimming removed 4 bases at V and 1 base at J, with 16 bases between. CDR3 size: 16 residues. The V gene's germline CDR1 is MNHEY and CDR2 SVGAGI. This CDR3 is CASSFSSATTQETQYF. Written as DNA, the CDR3 is TGTGCCAGCAGTTTCTCTAGTGCCACGACCCAAGAGACCCAGTACTTC.

The genes are TRBV5-6 and TRBJ2-5; TRBD2 aligns across 8 bases. Germline assignment: CDR1 SGHDT and CDR2 YYEEEE. V lost 0 bases, J lost 7 bases, and 8 bases stayed unmatched. The CDR3 is 15 residues long. CDR3 amino acids: CASSLDVGGAGTQYF. The DNA of the CDR3 is TGTGCCAGCAGCTTGGACGTCGGGGGGGCGGGGACCCAGTACTTC.

J is TRBJ1-1 and V is TRBV18; D is perhaps TRBD1 (5 bases). Trimming stripped 2 bases from V and 7 bases from J, with 17 bases between. Looked up from germline, CDR1 is KGHSH and CDR2 is LQKENI. The CDR3 is made up of 15 amino acids. CDR3 in amino acids: CASSPDSPGNIEAFF. As DNA, the CDR3 is TGTGCCAGCTCACCAGATTCACCAGGGAATATTGAAGCTTTCTTT. The full variable domain, rest sourced from reference TRBV18 and TRBJ1-1, is NAGVMQNPRHLVRRRGQEARLRCSPMKGHSHVYWYRQLPEEGLKFMVYLQKENIIDESGMPKERFSAEFPKEGPSILRIQQVVRGDSAAYFCASSPDSPGNIEAFFGQGTRLTVV.

This sequence joins TRBV7-8 and TRBJ1-2, with 10 bases lining up with TRBD1. V lost 0 bases and J lost 13; bases outside the gene matches: 11. This CDR3 has 15 residues. CDR1 and CDR2 from the germline V gene are SGHVS and FQNEAQ. The CDR3 reads CASSLADPGQGVSTF. CDR3 nucleotide sequence: TGTGCCAGCAGCTTAGCAGACCCCGGACAGGGGGTCTCCACCTTC.